The rows below give T cell receptor beta chains drawn from one sample of a study of blood T cell repertoires in COVID-19. Measured with immunoSEQ multiplex PCR; TCRdb has only the in-frame clones, and not every one. There are 230,000 or so clones in the sample; around 82% occur only once, and more than 3% lies in the top ten. Input material: PBMCs or T cells enriched from blood (not recorded which). These receptors all stem from a middle-aged man who had recovered from COVID-19. Both conserved end residues are part of each CDR3. A D gene is named only where the DNA matches it firmly. The listing skips clone size in some rows; elsewhere it reads once, few, many or a size class.

TRBV12-3/TRBV12-4	TRBJ1-1	-	TRBD1	TGTGCCAGCAGACGGACAGGTGGGCCTGAAGCTTTCTTT	CASRRTGGPEAFF
TRBV5-1	TRBJ1-2	-	-	TGCGCCAGCAGCTGGGGCGTTAACTATGGCTACACCTTC	CASSWGVNYGYTF
TRBV7-7	TRBJ2-1	once	-	TGTGCTAGCAGCACAGGGACGCACTACAATGAGCAGTTCTTC	CASSTGTHYNEQFF
TRBV9	TRBJ2-1	-	-	TGTGCCAGCGGAGGTGGTTTCAATGAGCAGTTCTTC	CASGGGFNEQFF
TRBV3-1/TRBV3-2	TRBJ1-3	-	TRBD1	TGTGCCAGCAGCCATACAGGGGGCTCTGGAAACACCATATATTTT	CASSHTGGSGNTIYF
TRBV27	TRBJ2-7	-	TRBD1	TGTGCCAGCAGTCTGTCCCGGACAGGGTTGCACGAGCAGTACTTC	CASSLSRTGLHEQYF
TRBV6-2/TRBV6-3	TRBJ2-7	-	-	TGTGCCAGCAGCCTAACACCATTAATGTCCTCGGGGAACTACGAGCAGTACTTC	CASSLTPLMSSGNYEQYF
TRBV29-1	TRBJ2-2	few	-	TGCAGCGTTGAAACTGCGAACACCGGGGAGCTGTTTTTT	CSVETANTGELFF
TRBV7-2	TRBJ2-6	-	TRBD2	TGTGCCAGCAGCCGTGGTAGCGGGGGCGCCGGGAATGGGGCCAACGTCCTGACTTTC	CASSRGSGGAGNGANVLTF
TRBV11-2	TRBJ1-2	once	TRBD1	TGTGCCAGCAGCCCATCGGGACAGATTTATGGCTACACCTTC	CASSPSGQIYGYTF
TRBV7-8	TRBJ2-1	-	TRBD2	TGTGCCAGCAGCAACGGGACTAGCGGGAGTGATGAGCAGTTCTTC	CASSNGTSGSDEQFF
TRBV7-2	TRBJ2-4	-	-	-	CASSVVGAGALHRYF
TRBV5-5	TRBJ1-1	-	-	TGTGCCAGCAGCATGCTTTACCGGCAGGGTGAAGCTTTCTTT	CASSMLYRQGEAFF
TRBV4-1	TRBJ1-1	-	TRBD1	TGCGCCAGCAGCCAAGCCCCAACTCAGGGGGACACTGAAGCTTTCTTT	CASSQAPTQGDTEAFF
TRBV12-5	TRBJ1-3	-	-	TGTGCTAGTGGCCACTCGACAGGTATTGGAAACACCATATATTTT	CASGHSTGIGNTIYF
TRBV4-2	TRBJ2-5	once	TRBD2	TGTGCCAGCAGCCAAGATAGCCTAGCGGGGTCCCAGTACTTC	CASSQDSLAGSQYF
TRBV3-1/TRBV3-2	TRBJ1-5	-	-	TGTGCCAGCAGCCTAGGGGTGAGCAATCAGCCCCAGCATTTT	CASSLGVSNQPQHF
TRBV2	TRBJ2-3	once	-	TGTGCCAGCAGCCACCGGGGGAACCCCACAGATACGCAGTATTTT	CASSHRGNPTDTQYF
TRBV19	TRBJ1-1	-	-	TGTGCCAGTAGTCCGCGACAGGCGTTGAACACTGAAGCTTTCTTT	CASSPRQALNTEAFF
TRBV28	TRBJ1-4	-	-	TGTGCCAGCAGCCCCAGTGGCAGACTCAATGAAAAACTGTTTTTT	CASSPSGRLNEKLFF
TRBV19	TRBJ1-5	-	TRBD1	TGTGCCAGTAGTACCGGGACAGCAAACAATCAGCCCCAGCATTTT	CASSTGTANNQPQHF
TRBV18	TRBJ2-5	-	TRBD1	TGTGCCAGCTCACCATCGGGACAGGGGATAGGAGAGACCCAGTACTTC	CASSPSGQGIGETQYF
TRBV6-5	TRBJ2-7	-	-	TGTGCCAGCAGTACACGGTCCCCTAGCAGCGAGCAGTACTTC	CASSTRSPSSEQYF